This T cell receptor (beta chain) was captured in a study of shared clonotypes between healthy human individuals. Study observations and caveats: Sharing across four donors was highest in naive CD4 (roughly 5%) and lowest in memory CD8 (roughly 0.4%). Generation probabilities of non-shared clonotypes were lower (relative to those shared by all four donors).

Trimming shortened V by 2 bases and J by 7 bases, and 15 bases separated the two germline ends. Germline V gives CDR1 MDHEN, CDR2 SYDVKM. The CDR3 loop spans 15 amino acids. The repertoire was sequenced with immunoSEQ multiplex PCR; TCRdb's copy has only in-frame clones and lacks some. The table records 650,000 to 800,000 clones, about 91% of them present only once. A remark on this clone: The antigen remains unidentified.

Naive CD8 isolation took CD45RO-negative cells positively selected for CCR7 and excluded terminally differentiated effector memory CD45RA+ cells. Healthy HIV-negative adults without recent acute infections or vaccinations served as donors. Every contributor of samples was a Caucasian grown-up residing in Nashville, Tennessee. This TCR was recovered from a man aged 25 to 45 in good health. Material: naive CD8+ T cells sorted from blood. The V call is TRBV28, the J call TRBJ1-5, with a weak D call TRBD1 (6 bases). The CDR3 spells CASSLETGPQQPQHF. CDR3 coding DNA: TGTGCCAGCAGTTTAGAGACAGGTCCCCAGCAGCCCCAGCATTTT.